This paragraph reports one TCR beta chain. The antigen remains unidentified. This table comes from immunoSEQ multiplex PCR, and its TCRdb copy is limited to in-frame clones, with some not included. The sample carries approximately 91,000 clones, around 86% recorded once. Collection of blood occurred at baseline, at cycle 4 day 1, and at cycle 7 day 1. The entry originates in a study of OX40 agonist ivuxolimab in advanced cancers. Findings and caveats of the study: Fewer expanded clones were found on average in CD4+ than in CD8+ T cells.

This material consisted of CD4+ or CD8+ T cells sorted from blood, taken in a trial of the OX40 agonist ivuxolimab. The sequence was obtained from an adult with an advanced solid tumor such as melanoma, head and neck, liver or kidney cancer.

Written as DNA, the CDR3 is TGTGCCAGCAGCGTCGGGCGTGGCGGGGGAGGAAATGAGCAGTTCTTC. The encoded protein is CASSVGRGGGGNEQFF. The genes are TRBV11-3 and TRBJ2-1; 7 bases are a match to TRBD2. Germline trimming cut 5 bases from V and 7 bases from J; bases unmatched to any gene: 14. CDR3 length: 16 residues. CDR1 is SGHNT and CDR2 is YENEEA in the germline V gene.